This T cell receptor beta chain emerged from a study of OX40 agonist ivuxolimab in advanced cancers. V lost 5 bases, J lost 0 bases, and 8 bases lay in between. This CDR3 is built from 13 residues. Germline lookup yields CDR1 SGHTA and CDR2 FQGTGA. Sequencing used immunoSEQ multiplex PCR; TCRdb keeps in-frame clones, though not all of them. The profile shows about 64,000 clones, roughly nine tenths of them singletons. The source is an adult with an advanced solid tumor such as melanoma, head and neck, liver or kidney cancer. The V and J genes are TRBV7-3 and TRBJ2-7, with a weak D call TRBD1 (5 bases). Sample: CD4+ or CD8+ T cells sorted from blood, taken in a trial of the OX40 agonist ivuxolimab. Here the CDR3 reads CASSPDNSYEQYF. The CDR3 DNA follows: TGTGCCAGCAGCCCGGACAACTCCTACGAGCAGTACTTC. The full variable domain, in which reference TRBV7-3 and TRBJ2-7 provide the parts outside the CDR3, is GAGVSQTPSNKVTEKGKYVELRCDPISGHTALYWYRQSLGQGPEFLIYFQGTGAADDSGLPNDRFFAVRPEGSVSTLKIQRTERGDSAVYLCASSPDNSYEQYFGPGTRLTVT.